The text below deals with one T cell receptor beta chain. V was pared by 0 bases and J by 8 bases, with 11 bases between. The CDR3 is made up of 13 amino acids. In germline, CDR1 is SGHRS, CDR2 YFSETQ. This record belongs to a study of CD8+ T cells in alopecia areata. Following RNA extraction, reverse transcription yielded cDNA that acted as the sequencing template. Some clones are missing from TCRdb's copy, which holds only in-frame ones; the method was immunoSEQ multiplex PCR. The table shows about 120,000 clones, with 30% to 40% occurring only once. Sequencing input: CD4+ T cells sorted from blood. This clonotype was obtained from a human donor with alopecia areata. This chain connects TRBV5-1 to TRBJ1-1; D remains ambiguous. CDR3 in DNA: TGCGCCAGCAGCTTGGATGGACGGGCCGAAGCTTTCTTT. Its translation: CASSLDGRAEAFF.